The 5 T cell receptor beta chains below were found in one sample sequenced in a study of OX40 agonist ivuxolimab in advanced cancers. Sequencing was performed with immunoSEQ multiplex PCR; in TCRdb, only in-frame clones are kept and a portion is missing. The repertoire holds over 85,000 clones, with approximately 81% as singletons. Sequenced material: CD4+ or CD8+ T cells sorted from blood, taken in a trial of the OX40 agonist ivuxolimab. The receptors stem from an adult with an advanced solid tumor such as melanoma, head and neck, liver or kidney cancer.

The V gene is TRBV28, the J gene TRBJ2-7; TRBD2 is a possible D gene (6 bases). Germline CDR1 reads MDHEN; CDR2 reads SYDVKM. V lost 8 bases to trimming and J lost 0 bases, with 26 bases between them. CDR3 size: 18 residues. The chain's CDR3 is CASLSHYGGVWSSYEQYF. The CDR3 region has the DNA TGTGCCAGCCTTTCCCATTATGGAGGGGTTTGGAGCTCCTACGAGCAGTACTTC. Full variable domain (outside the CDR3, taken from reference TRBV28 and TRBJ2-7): DVKVTQSSRYLVKRTGEKVFLECVQDMDHENMFWYRQDPGLGLRLIYFSYDVKMKEKGDIPEGYSVSREKKERFSLILESASTNQTSMYLCASLSHYGGVWSSYEQYFGPGTRLTVT.

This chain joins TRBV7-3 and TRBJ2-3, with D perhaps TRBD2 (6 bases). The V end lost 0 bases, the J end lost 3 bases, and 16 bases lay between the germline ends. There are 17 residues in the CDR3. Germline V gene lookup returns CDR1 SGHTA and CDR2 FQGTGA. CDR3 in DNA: TGTGCCAGCAGCTTAACCGGGACTCAAGGTCGTACAGATACGCAGTATTTT. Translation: CASSLTGTQGRTDTQYF.

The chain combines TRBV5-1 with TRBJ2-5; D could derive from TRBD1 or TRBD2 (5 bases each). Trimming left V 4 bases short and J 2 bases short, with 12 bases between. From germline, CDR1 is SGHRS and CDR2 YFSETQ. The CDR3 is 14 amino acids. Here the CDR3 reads CASSPGRTQETQYF. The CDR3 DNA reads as TGCGCCAGCAGCCCGGGACGGACTCAAGAGACCCAGTACTTC.

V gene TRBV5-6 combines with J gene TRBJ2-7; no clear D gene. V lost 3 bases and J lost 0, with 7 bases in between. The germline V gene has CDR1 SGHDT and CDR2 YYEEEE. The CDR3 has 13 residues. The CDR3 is CASSSPSSYEQYF. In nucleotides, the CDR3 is TGTGCCAGCAGCTCCCCGAGCTCCTACGAGCAGTACTTC.

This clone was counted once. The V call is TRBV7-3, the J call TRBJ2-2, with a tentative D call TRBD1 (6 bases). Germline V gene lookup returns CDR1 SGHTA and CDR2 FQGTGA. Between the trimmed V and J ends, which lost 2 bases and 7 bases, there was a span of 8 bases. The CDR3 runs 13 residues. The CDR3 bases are TGTGCCAGCAGCTTACAGGGGAACGGGGAGCTGTTTTTT. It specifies CASSLQGNGELFF.